This T cell receptor (beta chain) was recovered during a study of T cells after yellow fever vaccination. A 5'RACE template-switching step, the method used to make TCR cDNA, added a universal primer site and UMIs. TCRdb itself ran the 5' RACE reads through MiXCR, one entry per CDR3 protein. The table shows 300,000 or so distinct CDR3 sequences, with around 8.1% occurring only once. Study-level findings and limits: The secondary T-cell response peaked on day 5, not day 15, but was weaker.

This clonotype was picked up a small number of times. Antigen: not known. J was trimmed by 5 bases and V by 3 bases; bases with no gene match: 4. This CDR3 is 14 amino acids long. Looked up from germline, CDR1 is KGHSH and CDR2 is LQKENI. The TCR comes from a young man who received the YFV17D yellow fever vaccine. This specimen was PBMCs, taken approximately 47 days after the first yellow fever vaccination. J is TRBJ2-3 and V is TRBV18, with 8 bases identical to TRBD2. DNA for the CDR3: TGTGCCAGCTCACCGCGCCGGGGGGGAGATACGCAGTATTTT. Translated, it gives CASSPRRGGDTQYF.